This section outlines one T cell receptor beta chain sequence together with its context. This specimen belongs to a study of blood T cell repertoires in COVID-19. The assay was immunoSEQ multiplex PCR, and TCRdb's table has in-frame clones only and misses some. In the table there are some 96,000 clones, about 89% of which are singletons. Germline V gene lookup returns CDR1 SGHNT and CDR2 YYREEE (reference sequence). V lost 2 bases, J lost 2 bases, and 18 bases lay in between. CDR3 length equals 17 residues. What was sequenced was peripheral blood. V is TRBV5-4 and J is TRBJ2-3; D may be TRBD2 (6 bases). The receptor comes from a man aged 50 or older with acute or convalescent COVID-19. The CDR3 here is CASSLNLGGGLTDTQYF. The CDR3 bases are TGTGCCAGCAGCTTAAACCTCGGGGGAGGCCTCACAGATACGCAGTATTTT.